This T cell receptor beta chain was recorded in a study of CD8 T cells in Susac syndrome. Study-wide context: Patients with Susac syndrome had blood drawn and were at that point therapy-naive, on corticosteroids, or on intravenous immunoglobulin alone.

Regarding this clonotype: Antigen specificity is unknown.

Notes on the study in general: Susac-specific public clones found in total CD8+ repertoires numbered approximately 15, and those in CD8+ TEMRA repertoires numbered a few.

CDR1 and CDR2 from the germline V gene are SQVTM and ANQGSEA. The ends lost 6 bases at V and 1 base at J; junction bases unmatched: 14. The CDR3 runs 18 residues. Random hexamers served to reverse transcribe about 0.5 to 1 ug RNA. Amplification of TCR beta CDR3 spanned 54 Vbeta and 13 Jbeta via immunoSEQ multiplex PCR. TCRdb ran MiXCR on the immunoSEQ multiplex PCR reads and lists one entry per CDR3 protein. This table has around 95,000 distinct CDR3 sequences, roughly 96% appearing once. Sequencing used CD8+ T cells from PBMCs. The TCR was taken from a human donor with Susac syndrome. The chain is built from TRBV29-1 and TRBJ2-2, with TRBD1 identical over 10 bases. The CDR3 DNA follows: TGCAGCGTCGCTACCCGGGACAGGGGTAAAAGGAACACCGGGGAGCTGTTTTTT. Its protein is CSVATRDRGKRNTGELFF.